This TCR beta chain emerged from a study of control samples from healthy donors and cancer patients. Profiling relied on immunoSEQ multiplex PCR, and the TCRdb table lists in-frame clones only, not all of them. The table lists roughly 83,000 clones, roughly four fifths of them singletons. From germline, CDR1 is LNHDA and CDR2 SQIVND (reference sequence). Between the trimmed V and J ends, which lost 6 bases and 0 bases, there was a span of 8 bases. The length of the CDR3 is 14 residues. The source is a woman in her sixties or seventies in good health. The chain joins TRBV19 to TRBJ2-2; D is uncertain. Sequenced sample: blood. This CDR3 reads CASRTNTNTGELFF. As DNA, the CDR3 is TGTGCCAGTAGGACAAACACGAACACCGGGGAGCTGTTTTTT.